In this sample, the clone carrying this T cell receptor beta chain turned up once. This sample was taken from a study of T cell changes during pregnancy in multiple sclerosis. Profiling relied on immunoSEQ multiplex PCR, and the TCRdb table lists in-frame clones only, not all of them. The data show about 38,000 clones, with approximately 94% seen just once and about 0.39% held by the top ten. The germline V gene has CDR1 GTSNPN and CDR2 SVGIG (reference sequence). The J segment lost 6 bases and the V segment lost 2 bases, leaving 4 bases of the junction unmatched. This CDR3 comprises 13 residues. The chain uses TRBV30 and TRBJ2-7, with 10 bases matching TRBD2. Specimen: CD4+ T cells from peripheral blood mononuclear cells, collected in the second trimester of pregnancy. This sequence was found in a female donor with multiple sclerosis, enrolled in a pregnancy study. CDR3 in amino acids: CAWSSIAGGEQYF. The CDR3, as DNA: TGTGCCTGGAGTTCTATAGCGGGAGGCGAGCAGTACTTC.